The subject of this entry is one T cell receptor beta chain. A single record per CDR3 protein comes from TCRdb applying MiXCR to the PCR reads. Here the sample spans 9,500 to 13,000 distinct CDR3 sequences, roughly 60% being singletons. The sample originates from a study of tumor-infiltrating lymphocytes in oesophageal squamous cell carcinoma. Sample: esophageal tumor tissue. The TCR sequence derives from a male donor with esophageal squamous cell carcinoma.

This CDR3 is CASSLASGGGTDTQYF. CDR3 DNA sequence: TGTGCCAGCAGCTTAGCCAGCGGGGGTGGTACAGATACGCAGTATTTT. The V and J genes are TRBV7-6 and TRBJ2-3; 8 bases agree with TRBD2. The germline CDR1 and CDR2 sequences are SGHVS and FNYEAQ. The length of the CDR3 is 16 residues. V lost 0 bases to trimming and J lost 3 bases; unmatched junction nucleotides: 5.